These 9 T cell receptor beta chains share one sample of origin, sequenced in a study of tissue T cells after allogeneic stem cell transplantation (dated by TCRdb to between 2020 and 2023). The time point label for this specimen denotes: mouse harvest day 14 after allogeneic transplant. Each mouse graft, delivered by tail vein injection, combined 10^6 splenic CD5+ T cells with 10^7 T-cell-depleted bone marrow cells. Library creation used the immunoSEQ multiplex PCR assay. TCRdb mirrors the immuneACCESS table, restricted to in-frame sequences. Some clones are absent from its copies; in checked studies, under half trace to an unresolved V gene, and the reason for the others is unknown. The sample contains several thousand clones, less than 40% of them found a single time. The top ten clonotypes cover about 7% of the sample. The sample was skin. The receptors were gathered from a female BALB/c mouse given C57BL/6 T cells with graft-versus-host disease after an allogeneic hematopoietic cell transplant.

This clone has more than one count but fewer than ten. All gene names here are mouse names. From the germline J gene comes the end of the CDR3, since the read stops 1 residue before it. The V call is TRBV3, the J call TRBJ2-4, with D perhaps matching TRBD1 (6 bases). The ends were cut back, 1 base at V and 1 base at J, with 6 bases in the middle. This CDR3 has 14 amino acids. Looked up from germline, CDR1 is SNHLY and CDR2 is FYNGKV (reference sequence). CDR3 amino acids: CASSLEGGQNTLYF. CDR3 bases read: TGTGCCAGCAGCTTAGAGGGGGGTCAAAACACCTTGTAC. Full variable domain (missing parts from reference TRBV3 and TRBJ2-4): GPKVLQIPSHQIIDMGQMVTLNCDPVSNHLYFYWYKQILGQQMEFLVNFYNGKVMEKSKLFKDQFSVERPDGSYFTLKIQPTALEDSAVYFCASSLEGGQNTLYFGAGTRLSVL.

This clone is medium-sized in the sample. The gene names given are mouse names. With the read ending 1 residue before the CDR3 end, the germline J gene is used to fill in that end. This chain connects TRBV13-2 to TRBJ2-5; TRBD2 matches at 10 bases. Germline V gene sequence: CDR1 NNHNN, CDR2 SYGAGS (reference sequence). V was clipped by 1 base and J by 4 bases; unmatched bases: 3. There are 15 residues in the CDR3. The sequenced CDR3 bases are TGTGCCAGCGGTGATAACTGGGGGGGGGAAGACACCCAGTAC. It yields the protein CASGDNWGGEDTQY. The complete CDR3 reads CASGDNWGGEDTQYF.

As concerns this clone: Genes here carry mouse names. Read coverage stops 1 residue before the CDR3 terminus; the germline J gene supplies the remainder. The chain links TRBV26 to TRBJ2-4, with D possibly TRBD1 on 6 matching bases. Trimming left V 5 bases short and J 4 bases short, with 7 bases between. The germline V gene has CDR1 KGHPV and CDR2 FQNQEV (reference sequence). The CDR3 extends over 12 amino acids. CDR3 in amino acids: CASSSGENTLYF. CDR3 DNA, as far as it was read: TGTGCCAGCAGTTCAGGGGAAAACACCTTGTAC.

This clone is medium-sized. Gene names refer to mouse genes. Sequencing ends 1 residue short of the CDR3 end; the germline J gene provides the rest. This sequence joins TRBV26 and TRBJ1-6; 7 nucleotides match TRBD1. TRBJ1-6 counts as an open reading frame of uncertain function. CDR1 and CDR2 from the germline V gene are KGHPV and FQNQEV (reference sequence). The V segment lost 3 bases and the J segment 6 bases; nucleotides outside the gene matches: 2. This CDR3 has 14 residues. The part of the CDR3 DNA that was read is TGTGCCAGCAGTCTACAGGGGTCTAATTCGCCCCTCTAC. Residues: CASSLQGSNSPLY. The whole CDR3 protein is CASSLQGSNSPLYF.

This clone was detected only a few times. Genes and germline come from the mouse. The read finishes 1 residue shy of the CDR3 end, and the germline J gene is used to complete it. This sequence joins TRBV2 and TRBJ2-2; 8 bases align to TRBD1. J was trimmed by 5 bases and V by 0 bases; bases with no gene match: 5. This CDR3 is 16 amino acids long. CDR1 and CDR2 (germline): LGHNA, YSYQKL. The CDR3 bases that were read are TGTGCCAGCAGCCAAGATTGGCAGGGGGCAACCGGGCAGCTCTAC. Translation gives CASSQDWQGATGQLY. The full CDR3 protein reads CASSQDWQGATGQLYF.

On this clone: Gene names follow the mouse nomenclature. Incomplete CDR3 DNA: TGTGGTGCTTCCCAGGGGCCTTCAAACACAGAAGTCTTC. It translates to CGASQGPSNTEVF. In full, the CDR3 is CGASQGPSNTEVFF. The rearrangement uses TRBV20 and TRBJ1-1, with D perhaps TRBD1 (6 bases). The CDR3 extends 1 residue past the end of the read, so its final part is completed from the germline J gene. V lost 5 bases and J lost 0, with 13 bases in between. Per germline, CDR1 GFQATS and CDR2 STVNSAI. The CDR3 consists of 14 residues.

On this clone itself: Gene names denote mouse genes. The observed sequence ends 1 residue before the CDR3 terminus, with the missing tail filled in from the germline J gene. The same CDR3 also results from other DNA sequences found in this sample. V usage is TRBV26 and J usage is TRBJ1-1; D gene uncertain. This CDR3 region has 13 residues. Germline-derived CDR1 and CDR2 are KGHPV and FQNQEV (reference sequence). V was trimmed by 2 bases and J by 0 bases, leaving 4 bases between them. This chain's CDR3 is CASSLLQNTEVFF. The sequenced part of the CDR3 DNA is TGTGCCAGCAGTCTGCTCCAGAACACAGAAGTCTTC. The entire variable domain, with the rest obtained from reference TRBV26 and TRBJ1-1, is as follows: NSKVIQTPRYLVKGQGQKAKMRCIPEKGHPVVFWYQQNKNNEFKFLINFQNQEVLQQIDMTEKRFSAECPSNSPCSLEIQSSEAGDSALYLCASSLLQNTEVFFGKGTRLTVV.

As for this clone: The gene symbols are mouse symbols. The read gets to within 1 residue of the CDR3 end, and the germline J gene fills in the rest. Distinct nucleotide sequences in the sample also encode this CDR3. This chain uses TRBV26 with TRBJ2-5, with D possibly matching TRBD1 (6 bases). Trimming took 4 bases from V and 0 from J, leaving 8 bases between them. Per germline, CDR1 KGHPV and CDR2 FQNQEV (reference sequence). The CDR3 is 14 residues long. The CDR3 sequence is CASSRTVNQDTQYF. The CDR3 bases that were read are TGTGCCAGCAGTCGGACAGTTAACCAAGACACCCAGTAC.

This clone was counted only a few times. Gene names are the mouse ones. The read ends 1 residue before the CDR3 terminus; that terminus is restored from the germline J gene. This chain uses TRBV26 with TRBJ1-2; D call uncertain. The germline V gene has CDR1 KGHPV and CDR2 FQNQEV (reference sequence). With 0 bases removed from V and 4 bases from J, the gap between germline ends came to 9 bases. This CDR3 region has 14 residues. Partial CDR3 DNA: TGTGCCAGCAGTCTGTCGCATAGGGTCTCCGACTACACC. The encoded protein is CASSLSHRVSDYT. The full CDR3 protein reads CASSLSHRVSDYTF.